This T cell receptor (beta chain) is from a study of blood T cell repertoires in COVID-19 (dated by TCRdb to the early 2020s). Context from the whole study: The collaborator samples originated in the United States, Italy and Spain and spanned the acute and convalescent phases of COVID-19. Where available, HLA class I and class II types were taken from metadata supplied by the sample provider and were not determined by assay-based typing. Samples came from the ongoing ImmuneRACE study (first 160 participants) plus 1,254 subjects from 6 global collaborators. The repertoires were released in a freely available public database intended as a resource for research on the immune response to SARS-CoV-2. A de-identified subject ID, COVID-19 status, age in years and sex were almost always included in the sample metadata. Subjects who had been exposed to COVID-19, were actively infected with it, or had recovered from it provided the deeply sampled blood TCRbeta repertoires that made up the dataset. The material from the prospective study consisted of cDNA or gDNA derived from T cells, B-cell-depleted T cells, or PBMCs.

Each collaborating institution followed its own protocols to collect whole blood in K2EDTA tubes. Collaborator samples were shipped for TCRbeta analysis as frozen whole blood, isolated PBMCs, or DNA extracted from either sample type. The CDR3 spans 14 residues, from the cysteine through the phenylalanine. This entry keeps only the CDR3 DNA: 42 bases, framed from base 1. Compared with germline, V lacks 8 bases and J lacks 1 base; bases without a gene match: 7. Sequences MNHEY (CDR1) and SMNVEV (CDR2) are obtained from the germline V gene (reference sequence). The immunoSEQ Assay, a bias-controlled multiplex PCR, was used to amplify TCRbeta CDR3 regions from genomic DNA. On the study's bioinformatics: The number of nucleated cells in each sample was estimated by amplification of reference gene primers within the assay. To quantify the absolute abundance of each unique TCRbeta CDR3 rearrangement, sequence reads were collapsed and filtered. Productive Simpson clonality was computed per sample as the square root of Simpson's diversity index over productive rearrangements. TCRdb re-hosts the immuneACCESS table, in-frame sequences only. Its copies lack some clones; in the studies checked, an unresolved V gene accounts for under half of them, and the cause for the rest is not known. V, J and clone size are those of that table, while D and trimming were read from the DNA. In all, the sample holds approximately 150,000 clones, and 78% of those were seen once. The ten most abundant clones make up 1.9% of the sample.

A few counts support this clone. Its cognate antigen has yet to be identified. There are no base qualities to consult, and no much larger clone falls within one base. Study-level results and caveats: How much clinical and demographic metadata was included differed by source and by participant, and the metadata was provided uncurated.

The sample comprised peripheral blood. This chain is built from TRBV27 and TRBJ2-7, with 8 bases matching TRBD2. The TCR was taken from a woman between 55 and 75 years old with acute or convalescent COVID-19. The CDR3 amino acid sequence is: CASAGTSGSYEQYF. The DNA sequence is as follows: TGTGCCAGCGCCGGGACTAGTGGGTCCTACGAGCAGTACTTC.